The 22 T cell receptor beta chains below come from one sample, sequenced in a study of T cell responses to AZD1222 COVID-19 vaccine. Data came from immunoSEQ multiplex PCR; TCRdb stores just in-frame clones and leaves some out. The sample shows 110,000 to 150,000 clones, 70% to 90% of them seen only once. The source material was peripheral blood, sampled on day 0 of AZD1222 vaccination. These receptors were taken from an adult in good health.

This chain uses TRBV5-1 with TRBJ2-5; 11 bases are shared with TRBD1. Germline CDR1 SGHRS, CDR2 YFSETQ. The CDR3 length is 16 residues. Trimming cost V 0 bases and J 4 bases; bases outside gene matches: 5. The CDR3 is CASSLAGTGGSETQYF. The CDR3 region has the DNA TGCGCCAGCAGCTTGGCCGGGACAGGGGGTTCAGAGACCCAGTACTTC.

The V and J genes are TRBV19 and TRBJ1-4, with TRBD1 identical over 8 bases. Per the germline V gene, CDR1 is LNHDA and CDR2 is SQIVND (reference sequence). V shed 7 bases and J 7 bases; nucleotides not matched to a gene: 5. The CDR3 spans 13 residues. The CDR3 region has the DNA TGTGCCAGTATAACAGGGGGAGGTGAAAAACTGTTTTTT. Its protein is CASITGGGEKLFF.

The genes are TRBV11-2 and TRBJ2-4; D might be TRBD1 (5 bases). The CDR3 has 13 amino acids. Germline loops: CDR1 SGHAT, CDR2 FQNNGV. V was trimmed by 2 bases and J by 7 bases, leaving 9 bases between them. The CDR3, as DNA: TGTGCCAGCAGCTTAACGCAGGGTAACATTCAGTACTTC. This encodes CASSLTQGNIQYF.

This clone was observed a few times. The chain links TRBV24-1 to TRBJ1-1; 9 bases match TRBD1. Germline CDR1 and CDR2: KGHDR and SFDVKD. The CDR3 contains 12 residues. After removal of 4 bases from V and 12 bases from J, the junction contained 5 bases not matched to a gene. DNA of the CDR3: TGTGCCACCAGTGAACCCGGGACAGGGCCTTTCTTT. The encoded protein is CATSEPGTGPFF.

The genes are TRBV29-1 and TRBJ2-3; TRBD1 agrees at 7 bases. This CDR3 has 15 residues. With 0 bases clipped from V and 3 bases from J, the junction kept 6 bases outside the gene matches. Germline V CDR1 and CDR2: SQVTM, ANQGSEA. CDR3 protein: CSVEDIRGQTDTQYF. The CDR3 DNA follows: TGCAGCGTTGAAGATATTAGGGGGCAGACAGATACGCAGTATTTT.

V is TRBV24-1 and J is TRBJ2-2, with D unresolved. V dropped 0 bases and J dropped 5 bases, with 3 bases sitting between them. The CDR3 consists of 13 residues. Germline CDR1 KGHDR, CDR2 SFDVKD. The chain's CDR3 is CATSDLGTGELFF. CDR3 sequence (DNA): TGTGCCACCAGTGATTTGGGTACCGGGGAGCTGTTTTTT.

The chain joins TRBV7-2 to TRBJ2-5, with 9 bases fitting TRBD2. CDR3 length: 15 residues. CDR1 is SGHTA, CDR2 FQGNSA, per germline. V trimming: 7 bases; J trimming: 8 bases; junction bases outside the gene matches: 14. CDR3 amino acids: CASTLQKLAGDTQYF. The CDR3, as DNA: TGTGCCAGCACCCTTCAGAAATTAGCGGGAGACACCCAGTACTTC.

This chain uses TRBV11-2 with TRBJ2-7, with 8 bases identical to TRBD1. V lost 4 bases and J lost 3; bases outside the gene matches: 11. The CDR3 contains 16 residues. The germline CDR1 and CDR2 sequences are SGHAT and FQNNGV. The DNA of the CDR3 is TGTGCCAGCAGCTCCTTGAGGGACAGGACCGACTACGAGCAGTACTTC. Protein sequence: CASSSLRDRTDYEQYF.

The chain combines TRBV12-3 or TRBV12-4 with TRBJ1-2; the D is unclear. The CDR3 consists of 13 residues. Trimming removed 3 bases from V and 7 bases from J, with 12 bases in between. CDR3 protein: CASSFTPRGGYTF. Written as DNA, the CDR3 is TGTGCCAGCAGTTTTACCCCTCGGGGTGGCTACACCTTC.

The chain links TRBV28 to TRBJ1-2; the D gene is possibly TRBD1 (6 bases). With 5 bases removed from V and 8 bases from J, the gap between germline ends came to 12 bases. The CDR3 is made up of 12 amino acids. Looked up from germline, CDR1 is MDHEN and CDR2 is SYDVKM. This chain's CDR3 is CASSEQGGGYTF. The CDR3 region has the DNA TGTGCCAGCAGTGAACAGGGCGGAGGCTACACCTTC.

Concerning this clone: One end of the junction is discordant with germline, which a read error may explain. The rearrangement links TRBV7-7 to TRBJ2-5; D gene uncertain. The CDR3 has 13 residues. Germline loops: CDR1 SSHAT, CDR2 FNYEAQ (reference sequence). The CDR3 bases are TGTGCTAGCAGCTTAGGGCCTCAAGAGACCCAGTACTTC. Encoded protein: CASSLGPQETQYF.

As DNA, the CDR3 is TGTGCCAGCAGGGCGGGCGTCCAGGTCTATGAGCAGTTCTTC. Translating gives CASRAGVQVYEQFF. The chain joins TRBV6-5 to TRBJ2-1, with a possible D match to TRBD2 (5 bases). The CDR3 contains 14 residues. Germline V CDR1 and CDR2: MNHEY, SVGAGI. V dropped 6 bases and J dropped 8 bases, with 17 bases sitting between them.

The rearrangement uses TRBV3-1 (or the pseudogene TRBV3-2) and TRBJ1-1; weak D call: TRBD1 (6 bases). The germline CDR1 and CDR2 sequences are LGHDT and YNNKEL (reference sequence). This CDR3 has 14 residues. The germline V and J ends were trimmed by 6 bases and 4 bases, with 15 bases remaining between them. In DNA, the CDR3 is TGTGCCAGCAGGTTCACAGGGAGTTCCACTGAAGCTTTCTTT. As protein: CASRFTGSSTEAFF.

Worth noting for this clone: The sample carries other DNA sequences with the same CDR3. CDR3 protein: CASSVGANTEAFF. The CDR3 DNA reads TGTGCCAGCAGCGTAGGAGCGAACACTGAAGCTTTCTTT. This rearrangement joins TRBV9 to TRBJ1-1; no definite D call. The CDR3 spans 13 residues. Germline CDR1 is SGDLS and CDR2 is YYNGEE. The V end lost 0 bases, the J end lost 1 base, and 4 bases lay between the germline ends.

The genes are TRBV18 and TRBJ1-2, with 11 bases matching TRBD1. CDR1 and CDR2 from the germline V gene are KGHSH and LQKENI. The CDR3 length is 15 residues. The J segment lost 3 bases and the V segment lost 6 bases, leaving 6 bases of the junction unmatched. The CDR3 loop is CASSPGTGGDYGYTF. CDR3 in DNA: TGTGCCAGCTCCCCCGGGACAGGGGGAGACTATGGCTACACCTTC.

The chain uses TRBV28 and TRBJ1-2; D gene unclear. The V end lost 5 bases, the J end lost 8 bases, and 12 bases lay between the germline ends. The CDR3 extends over 12 amino acids. The germline V gene encodes CDR1 MDHEN and CDR2 SYDVKM. CDR3 nucleotide sequence: TGTGCCAGCAGTCACCCTCTTATAGGCTACACCTTC. Protein product: CASSHPLIGYTF.

V usage is TRBV14 and J usage is TRBJ1-2, with 7 positions matching TRBD1. There are 12 residues in the CDR3. Germline lookup yields CDR1 SGHDN and CDR2 FVKESK. V lost 4 bases and J lost 13; bases outside the gene matches: 9. As DNA, the CDR3 is TGTGCCAGCAGCCCAGGGGGGACCACCCGCACCTTC. Translated: CASSPGGTTRTF.

V and J are TRBV10-3 and TRBJ2-7, with 9 bases identical to TRBD1. This CDR3 contains 16 residues. J was trimmed by 5 bases and V by 4 bases; bases with no gene match: 12. Germline assignment: CDR1 ENHRY and CDR2 SYGVKD. The CDR3 region is CAISVSSGTGKDEQYF. The CDR3, as DNA: TGTGCCATCAGTGTATCATCCGGGACAGGGAAGGACGAGCAGTACTTC.

The V call is TRBV3-1 (or the pseudogene TRBV3-2), the J call TRBJ2-7, with no clear D. The CDR3 covers 13 residues. V lost 8 bases and J lost 2, with 13 bases in between. Germline values: CDR1 LGHDT, CDR2 YNNKEL (reference sequence). The CDR3 loop reads CASGDATTYEQYF. The CDR3 DNA reads as TGTGCCAGCGGCGATGCAACTACCTACGAGCAGTACTTC.

This clone was detected once. The V call is TRBV18, the J call TRBJ1-4, with D maybe TRBD1 (6 bases). Germline CDR1 is KGHSH and CDR2 is LQKENI. Trimming pared 3 bases from V and 8 bases from J, leaving 10 bases between. The CDR3 extends over 13 amino acids. As DNA, the CDR3 is TGTGCCAGCTCACCCGGACAGACAGAAAAACTGTTTTTT. This sequence encodes CASSPGQTEKLFF.

The rearrangement links TRBV9 to TRBJ2-1, with D hard to call. Germline V gives CDR1 SGDLS, CDR2 YYNGEE. Trimming removed 2 bases at V and 0 bases at J, with 6 bases between. The CDR3 has 14 residues. The CDR3 coding sequence is TGTGCCAGCAGCGTTTATGGCTCCTACAATGAGCAGTTCTTC. This gives the protein CASSVYGSYNEQFF.

The genes are TRBV18 and TRBJ2-7; D gene uncertain. Germline CDR1 and CDR2: KGHSH and LQKENI. The germline V and J ends were trimmed by 4 bases and 5 bases, with 9 bases remaining between them. There are 12 residues in the CDR3. CDR3 DNA sequence: TGTGCCAGCTCACTCAATTTCGACGAGCAGTACTTC. It is translated as CASSLNFDEQYF.